The 27 T cell receptor beta chains below all came from one sample that was sequenced in a study of regulatory dendritic cells for organ transplantation. These TCRs' antigens remain unknown. Measured with immunoSEQ multiplex PCR; TCRdb has only the in-frame clones, and not every one. The sample records approximately 10,000 clones, 65% being singletons. Sorted T cells were CFSE-labeled and cultured four to five days with allogeneic regulatory or mature dendritic cells at 1:10. The sequenced sample consisted of naive CD4+ T cells from blood cultured with dendritic cells. Subset here: CD45RA+ naive T cells. Source of these receptors: a human donor in good health.

This clone came up a few times. The V gene is TRBV5-5, the J gene TRBJ1-3; no clear D gene. Germline CDR1 is SGHKS and CDR2 is YYEKEE (reference sequence). V lost 1 base and J 3 bases, leaving 11 bases between the germline ends. The CDR3 totals 15 residues. This CDR3 reads CASSLYGKDGNTIYF. DNA of the CDR3: TGTGCCAGCAGCTTGTACGGGAAGGATGGAAACACCATATATTTT.

The sample holds one count of this clone. The chain has TRBV7-6 and TRBJ2-1; 8 bases map to TRBD2. This CDR3 region has 15 residues. Germline V CDR1 and CDR2: SGHVS, FNYEAQ. The V gene end was trimmed by 6 bases and the J gene end by 0 bases; junction bases not matched to a gene: 4. CDR3 protein: CASSTSGHSYNEQFF. As DNA, the CDR3 is TGTGCCAGCAGTACTAGCGGACACTCCTACAATGAGCAGTTCTTC.

The chain couples TRBV10-3 to TRBJ2-1; TRBD2 matches at 7 bases. The germline V gene encodes CDR1 ENHRY and CDR2 SYGVKD. This CDR3 has 14 amino acids. V was pared by 11 bases and J by 6 bases, with 13 bases of the junction left unmatched. The CDR3 bases are TGTGCCTCTTATGGGGGGGACCGGGCCAATGAGCAGTTCTTC. Its protein is CASYGGDRANEQFF.

The chain has TRBV10-3 and TRBJ1-1; D might be TRBD1 (5 bases). Per the germline V gene, CDR1 is ENHRY and CDR2 is SYGVKD. V was clipped by 2 bases and J by 5 bases, with 9 bases between them. The CDR3 runs to 13 residues. The CDR3 DNA follows: TGTGCCATCAGTGAGCGGGGGGGGACTGAAGCTTTCTTT. This sequence encodes CAISERGGTEAFF.

The chain recombines TRBV7-2 with TRBJ2-3; 8 positions match TRBD2. Germline CDR1 is SGHTA and CDR2 is FQGNSA. The CDR3 loop spans 15 amino acids. Losses at the gene ends were 2 bases for V and 5 bases for J; bases not matched to a gene: 6. The CDR3 reads CASSLTGGPQDTQYF. CDR3 in DNA: TGTGCCAGCAGCTTAACGGGGGGGCCTCAAGATACGCAGTATTTT.

V usage is TRBV25-1 and J usage is TRBJ2-1; D might be TRBD1 (5 bases). CDR1 is MGHDK and CDR2 is SYGVNS in the germline V gene. Deletions cut 1 base from V and 5 bases from J, with 15 bases between. The CDR3 length is 16 residues. The CDR3 region has the DNA TGTGCCAGCAGTGAATCTAAGGGGTTCGGGCACAATGAGCAGTTCTTC. Its protein product is CASSESKGFGHNEQFF.

This clone was recorded only once. The J gene is TRBJ2-5, the V gene TRBV5-1; perhaps TRBD1 as D (5 bases). CDR1 and CDR2 from the germline V gene are SGHRS and YFSETQ. V lost 2 bases and J 2 bases, leaving 10 bases between the germline ends. This CDR3 is built from 14 residues. The CDR3 DNA follows: TGCGCCAGCAGCTTTTCAGGGCCGCAAGAGACCCAGTACTTC. Translating it yields CASSFSGPQETQYF.

This clone was counted once. The chain recombines TRBV7-2 with TRBJ1-5; 7 nucleotides align to TRBD1. The CDR3 totals 13 residues. The ends lost 3 bases at V and 5 bases at J; junction bases unmatched: 1. Per the germline V gene, CDR1 is SGHTA and CDR2 is FQGNSA. The CDR3, as DNA: TGTGCCAGCAGCTTCGACAGGGATCAGCCCCAGCATTTT. As protein: CASSFDRDQPQHF.

The chain couples TRBV6-1 to TRBJ1-2; 7 bases align to TRBD1. The V gene end was trimmed by 4 bases and the J gene end by 6 bases; junction bases not matched to a gene: 8. Germline V CDR1 and CDR2: MNHNS, SASEGT. The CDR3 is made up of 14 amino acids. Written as DNA, the CDR3 is TGTGCCAGCAGTGGCCGACAGGGAAAGGATGGCTACACCTTC. Encoded protein: CASSGRQGKDGYTF.

This chain links TRBV6-4 with TRBJ1-2; 7 bases map to TRBD1. The J segment lost 6 bases and the V segment lost 5 bases, leaving 15 bases of the junction unmatched. The germline V gene has CDR1 MRHNA and CDR2 SNTAGT. CDR3 length equals 16 residues. CDR3 in DNA: TGTGCCAGCAGTCTCGAATACAGGGGTTTTTTTGATGGCTACACCTTC. Its protein product is CASSLEYRGFFDGYTF.

The CDR3 DNA follows: TGCAGCGTCATGACTAGCGGGGGGTACTCTGGGGCCAACGTCCTGACTTTC. Encoded protein: CSVMTSGGYSGANVLTF. The chain recombines TRBV29-1 with TRBJ2-6; TRBD2 matches 13 bases. V was clipped by 6 bases and J by 0 bases; unmatched bases: 5. Germline V gene sequence: CDR1 SQVTM, CDR2 ANQGSEA. The CDR3 length is 17 residues. The whole variable domain, filled in from reference TRBV29-1 and TRBJ2-6, reads SAVISQKPSRDICQRGTSLTIQCQVDSQVTMMFWYRQQPGQSLTLIATANQGSEATYESGFVIDKFPISRPNLTFSTLTVSNMSPEDSSIYLCSVMTSGGYSGANVLTFGAGSRLTVL.

The CDR3 DNA reads TGTGCCAGCAGCTTGGTAGCGGGAGGGTTCCAAGAGACCCAGTACTTC. This sequence encodes CASSLVAGGFQETQYF. The chain recombines TRBV5-4 with TRBJ2-5; TRBD2 matches 11 bases. The CDR3 consists of 16 residues. Germline V CDR1 and CDR2: SGHNT, YYREEE (reference sequence). The V and J ends lost 0 bases and 1 base, in that order; junction bases with no gene match: 2.

The chain employs TRBV10-3 and TRBJ2-3, with 9 nucleotides matching TRBD1. Germline CDR1 is ENHRY and CDR2 is SYGVKD. This CDR3 is 15 amino acids long. The J segment lost 8 bases and the V segment lost 9 bases, leaving 15 bases of the junction unmatched. CDR3 residues: CAIRQDRGIQATQYF. CDR3 nucleotides: TGTGCCATACGACAGGACAGGGGAATACAGGCTACGCAGTATTTT.

This clone was detected only a few times. CDR3 region: CASSLDRQGYGYTF. CDR3 coding DNA: TGTGCCAGCAGCTTAGATCGGCAGGGGTATGGCTACACCTTC. The rearrangement uses TRBV7-2 and TRBJ1-2; D is perhaps TRBD1 (6 bases). V gave up 1 base and J gave up 5 bases, with 11 bases separating them. The V gene's germline CDR1 is SGHTA and CDR2 FQGNSA. CDR3 length: 14 amino acids. Combining the CDR3 with reference TRBV7-2 and TRBJ1-2 gives the whole variable domain GAGVSQSPSNKVTEKGKDVELRCDPISGHTALYWYRQSLGQGLEFLIYFQGNSAPDKSGLPSDRFSAERTGGSVSTLTIQRTQQEDSAVYLCASSLDRQGYGYTFGSGTRLTVV.

This clone was seen just once. The rearrangement uses TRBV5-1 and TRBJ2-5, with 8 positions matching TRBD1. J gave up 1 base and V 4 bases, and 3 bases lay outside the gene matches. This CDR3 spans 14 amino acids. CDR1 SGHRS and CDR2 YFSETQ come from the germline V gene. CDR3: CASSPGQGQETQYF. In DNA form, the CDR3 reads TGCGCCAGCAGCCCCGGACAGGGCCAAGAGACCCAGTACTTC.

V gene TRBV2 combines with J gene TRBJ1-2, with D tentatively TRBD1 (5 bases). Germline V gene sequence: CDR1 SNHLY, CDR2 FYNNEI. V was pared by 0 bases and J by 8 bases, with 16 bases between. CDR3 size: 15 residues. As DNA, the CDR3 is TGTGCCAGCAGTGAAGCGGGGTTGGGACTTTACGGCTACACCTTC. It translates to CASSEAGLGLYGYTF.

The chain recombines TRBV6-5 with TRBJ1-6; no firm D call. Per germline, CDR1 MNHEY and CDR2 SVGAGI. Trimming shortened V by 6 bases and J by 10 bases, and 16 bases separated the two germline ends. The CDR3 totals 14 residues. In DNA form, the CDR3 reads TGTGCCAGCAGAAACGAGGGTTGGAAATCACCCCTCCACTTT. Amino acid sequence: CASRNEGWKSPLHF.

This clone occurred a few times. This rearrangement joins TRBV2 to TRBJ2-5; a weak D match, TRBD2 (5 bases). Germline CDR1 and CDR2: SNHLY and FYNNEI. The CDR3 extends over 12 amino acids. The V and J ends lost 2 bases and 5 bases respectively, with 6 bases between them. CDR3 sequence reads: CASSELAETQYF. CDR3 nucleotide sequence: TGTGCCAGCAGTGAATTAGCGGAGACCCAGTACTTC.

The chain joins TRBV11-2 to TRBJ1-1; 7 nucleotides agree with TRBD1. Germline CDR1 is SGHAT and CDR2 is FQNNGV. The CDR3 is made up of 14 amino acids. The J segment lost 10 bases and the V segment lost 0 bases, leaving 8 bases of the junction unmatched. CDR3 residues: CASSLEGQRGTAFF. The CDR3 DNA follows: TGTGCCAGCAGCTTAGAGGGACAGAGGGGTACAGCTTTCTTT. Supplemented by reference TRBV11-2 and TRBJ1-1, the full variable domain reads EAGVAQSPRYKIIEKRQSVAFWCNPISGHATLYWYQQILGQGPKLLIQFQNNGVVDDSQLPKDRFSAERLKGVDSTLKIQPAKLEDSAVYLCASSLEGQRGTAFFGQGTRLTVV.

The chain is built from TRBV7-2 and TRBJ1-5; tentatively, D is TRBD1 (6 bases). Between the trimmed V and J ends, which lost 0 bases and 6 bases, there was a span of 9 bases. CDR3 length: 14 residues. Germline lookup yields CDR1 SGHTA and CDR2 FQGNSA. The CDR3 sequence: CASSLAGGGQPQHF. DNA of the CDR3: TGTGCCAGCAGCTTAGCGGGAGGGGGTCAGCCCCAGCATTTT. The full variable domain, its missing parts supplied by reference TRBV7-2 and TRBJ1-5, is GAGVSQSPSNKVTEKGKDVELRCDPISGHTALYWYRQSLGQGLEFLIYFQGNSAPDKSGLPSDRFSAERTGGSVSTLTIQRTQQEDSAVYLCASSLAGGGQPQHFGDGTRLSIL.

This clone was seen just once. The chain recombines TRBV29-1 with TRBJ1-4; 9 positions agree with TRBD1. This CDR3 comprises 15 residues. J gave up 8 bases and V 1 base, and 8 bases lay outside the gene matches. CDR1 and CDR2 (germline): SQVTM, ANQGSEA. The CDR3 DNA sequence: TGCAGCGTTGAAGTTTCCGGGACAGGGAGAGAAAAACTGTTTTTT. It translates to CSVEVSGTGREKLFF.

This chain joins TRBV5-6 and TRBJ1-3; D call uncertain. The CDR3 consists of 13 residues. Trimming left V 5 bases short and J 4 bases short, with 10 bases between. The germline gives CDR1 SGHDT, CDR2 YYEEEE. CDR3 sequence (DNA): TGTGCCAGCAGTTCTTACTCAGGAAACACCATATATTTT. Its translation: CASSSYSGNTIYF.

The V gene is TRBV4-3, the J gene TRBJ1-1, with TRBD1 as a possible D gene (6 bases). Germline-derived CDR1 and CDR2 are LGHNA and YSLEER. Between the trimmed V and J ends, which lost 0 bases and 3 bases, there was a span of 14 bases. The CDR3 extends over 16 amino acids. CDR3 in amino acids: CASSQDAGAQYTEAFF. CDR3 nucleotide sequence: TGCGCCAGCAGCCAAGATGCGGGGGCGCAGTACACTGAAGCTTTCTTT.

The rearrangement joins TRBV19 to TRBJ2-7; 7 bases are shared with TRBD2. The CDR3 sequence is 14 residues long. The germline V gene has CDR1 LNHDA and CDR2 SQIVND (reference sequence). V lost 4 bases and J lost 2; bases outside the gene matches: 5. CDR3: CASSSRLAPYEQYF. For the CDR3, the DNA is TGTGCCAGTAGTAGCAGACTAGCTCCCTACGAGCAGTACTTC.

This sequence joins TRBV6-6 and TRBJ1-4, with D tentatively TRBD1 (6 bases). Germline V lookup: CDR1 MNHNY, CDR2 SVGAGI (reference sequence). This CDR3 spans 14 amino acids. Trimming took off 6 bases at V and 7 bases at J, with 15 bases between the two ends. In DNA, the CDR3 is TGTGCCAGCAGGACAGGAATAGGAGGTGAAAAACTGTTTTTT. Its protein product is CASRTGIGGEKLFF.

The chain joins TRBV5-4 to TRBJ1-5; 7 bases are a match to TRBD1. Germline values: CDR1 SGHNT, CDR2 YYREEE (reference sequence). The CDR3 is 15 amino acids. V dropped 0 bases and J dropped 4; count of bases not matched to a gene: 4. CDR3 amino acids: CASSLAGTENQPQHF. The CDR3 nucleotides are TGTGCCAGCAGCTTGGCCGGGACAGAGAATCAGCCCCAGCATTTT. Variable domain in full (rest from reference TRBV5-4 and TRBJ1-5): ETGVTQSPTHLIKTRGQQVTLRCSSQSGHNTVSWYQQALGQGPQFIFQYYREEENGRGNFPPRFSGLQFPNYSSELNVNALELDDSALYLCASSLAGTENQPQHFGDGTRLSIL.

This chain links TRBV19 with TRBJ1-3; D is possibly TRBD1 (6 bases). The CDR3 loop spans 14 amino acids. The ends were cut back, 6 bases at V and 0 bases at J, with 9 bases in the middle. Germline CDR1 is LNHDA and CDR2 is SQIVND (reference sequence). CDR3 in amino acids: CASRTGGSGNTIYF. In DNA, the CDR3 is TGTGCCAGTAGGACAGGCGGCTCTGGAAACACCATATATTTT.